A single sample is the source of the 28 T cell receptor beta chains below, sequenced in a study of T cells in Graves' hyperthyroidism and ophthalmopathy. Researchers amplified the TCR beta CDR3 regions from RNA transcripts. The TCR CDR3 was amplified in a first-round RT-PCR using the HTBI primer set. In TCRdb, the multiplex PCR reads were re-called with MiXCR into one record per CDR3 protein. The top ten hold about 4% of the sample, which has 350,000 to 400,000 distinct CDR3 sequences, about a fifth seen once. Sequenced: blood. The receptor source for this set is a woman younger than 30 with Graves' hyperthyroidism.

The table lists this clonotype with a few counts. The chain is built from TRBV2 and TRBJ1-5, with 8 bases aligning to TRBD1. CDR1 and CDR2 from the germline V gene are SNHLY and FYNNEI. CDR3 size: 15 residues. Trimming removed 7 bases from V and 2 bases from J; junction bases left unmatched: 7. The DNA of the CDR3 is TGTGCCAGCACCGCAGGACAGGGTGGCAATCAGCCCCAGCATTTT. Translation gives CASTAGQGGNQPQHF.

This clonotype was seen ten or more times. The DNA of the CDR3 is TGTGCCAGCAGTTCCCTCGACAGGGGATACTACGAGCAGTACTTC. This translates into CASSSLDRGYYEQYF. The genes are TRBV6-5 and TRBJ2-7; 8 positions match TRBD1. The CDR3 contains 15 residues. The trim removed 4 bases at V and 3 bases at J, leaving 8 bases unmatched. Germline CDR1 reads MNHEY; CDR2 reads SVGAGI.

This clonotype occurred a few times. The V gene is TRBV20-1, the J gene TRBJ1-1; 7 nucleotides agree with TRBD1. J lost 7 bases, V lost 1 base, and 6 bases had no gene match. From germline, CDR1 is DFQATT and CDR2 SNEGSKA (reference sequence). The CDR3 has 13 amino acids. The CDR3 DNA sequence: TGCAGTGCTAGAGTCCGGGACAGACTTGAAGCTTTCTTT. It encodes CSARVRDRLEAFF.

As for this clonotype: This may arise from a read error, as a much more abundant clone is one base away. The chain uses TRBV20-1 and TRBJ1-1; D not resolved. Per germline, CDR1 DFQATT and CDR2 SNEGSKA (reference sequence). This CDR3 has 15 amino acids. CDR3 amino acids: CSARATPGMNTESFF. CDR3 DNA: TGCAGTGCTAGAGCGACGCCCGGGATGAACACTGAATCTTTCTTT.

This clonotype was seen at least ten times. The chain joins TRBV11-2 to TRBJ1-1; D call uncertain. The CDR3 sequence is 14 residues long. V was pared by 5 bases and J by 3 bases, with 13 bases between. The germline V gene encodes CDR1 SGHAT and CDR2 FQNNGV. The CDR3 DNA is TGTGCCAGCAGCCCCTCCGGTTGGGACACTGAAGCTTTCTTT. Encoded protein: CASSPSGWDTEAFF.

This clonotype was detected ten times or more. The CDR3 region is CASSRWTGRDGYTF. The CDR3 DNA sequence: TGTGCCAGCAGCCGCTGGACAGGGCGGGATGGCTACACCTTC. V gene TRBV28 combines with J gene TRBJ1-2; 8 bases agree with TRBD1. The V gene end was trimmed by 6 bases and the J gene end by 6 bases; junction bases not matched to a gene: 9. CDR1 and CDR2 from the germline V gene are MDHEN and SYDVKM. The CDR3 is made up of 14 amino acids.

This clonotype was detected ten times or more. This chain connects TRBV5-1 to TRBJ2-7; D is uncertain. CDR3 length: 13 residues. Germline CDR1 reads SGHRS; CDR2 reads YFSETQ. V was shortened by 1 base and J by 4 bases, with 9 bases between the two germline ends. This CDR3 is CASSLRAPYEQYF. CDR3 nucleotides: TGCGCCAGCAGCTTGAGGGCACCTTACGAGCAGTACTTC.

The sample holds many counts of this clonotype. This chain links TRBV30 with TRBJ2-5, with a possible D match to TRBD1 (6 bases). The V gene lost 2 bases and the J gene lost 1 base, with 8 bases spanning the gap. The CDR3 consists of 13 residues. Germline V gene data show CDR1 as GTSNPN and CDR2 as SVGIG (reference sequence). CDR3: CAWSWDTQETQYF. The CDR3 nucleotides are TGTGCCTGGAGTTGGGACACCCAAGAGACCCAGTACTTC.

The CDR3 sequence: CASSFLAGSYEQYF. In DNA, the CDR3 is TGTGCCAGCAGTTTTCTAGCGGGATCCTACGAGCAGTACTTC. The rearrangement joins TRBV6-5 to TRBJ2-7; 9 nucleotides align to TRBD2. This CDR3 contains 14 residues. Germline V lookup: CDR1 MNHEY, CDR2 SVGAGI. V was pared by 4 bases and J by 1 base, with 2 bases of the junction left unmatched.

The table lists this clonotype with many counts. The chain couples TRBV5-6 to TRBJ1-3; D is unresolved. Trimming stripped 4 bases from V and 1 base from J, with 9 bases between. CDR3 length equals 14 residues. In germline, CDR1 is SGHDT, CDR2 YYEEEE. The CDR3 here is CASSPDFSGNTIYF. DNA of the CDR3: TGTGCCAGCAGCCCGGACTTTTCTGGAAACACCATATATTTT.

This clonotype was recorded at least ten times. One end of the junction does not line up with germline, which may come from a read error. The chain joins TRBV6-2 or TRBV6-3 to TRBJ2-7; TRBD1 agrees at 9 bases. CDR3 length equals 12 residues. From germline, CDR1 is MNHEY and CDR2 SVGEGT. This CDR3 reads CAGSRQGGEQYF. The CDR3 DNA reads TGTGCCGGCAGTCGACAGGGGGGCGAGCAGTACTTC.

This chain uses TRBV12-3 or TRBV12-4 with TRBJ1-2; D remains unclear. This CDR3 has 16 amino acids. V was shortened by 4 bases and J by 6 bases, with 21 bases between the two germline ends. CDR3 protein: CASSSGRGDLFDGYTF. The CDR3 bases are TGTGCCAGCAGTTCCGGACGGGGAGACCTCTTTGATGGCTACACCTTC.

This clonotype was seen at least ten times. V gene TRBV6-5 combines with J gene TRBJ1-2; possible D gene TRBD1, 5 bases. The CDR3 is 17 residues long. V was pared by 4 bases and J by 4 bases, with 22 bases between. Germline V gives CDR1 MNHEY, CDR2 SVGAGI. CDR3 amino acids: CASSFKRVRDDGYGYTF. CDR3 DNA sequence: TGTGCCAGCAGTTTCAAGCGGGTCAGGGACGATGGCTATGGCTACACCTTC.

The rearrangement joins TRBV24-1 to TRBJ2-2; tentatively, D is TRBD1 (6 bases). The germline CDR1 and CDR2 sequences are KGHDR and SFDVKD. CDR3 length: 16 amino acids. Trimming removed 2 bases at V and 1 base at J, with 10 bases between. In nucleotides, the CDR3 is TGTGCCACCAGTGATTCAAGAGGGGGGAACACCGGGGAGCTGTTTTTT. Translated, it gives CATSDSRGGNTGELFF.

The chain is built from TRBV6-1 and TRBJ2-5; D not certain. There are 14 residues in the CDR3. Germline CDR1 and CDR2: MNHNS and SASEGT. V shed 6 bases and J shed 7 bases, with 18 bases lying between them. The CDR3 DNA follows: TGTGCCAGCAGGTCCCGCACAAAGAGTTGGACCCAGTACTTC. Its protein product is CASRSRTKSWTQYF.

This clonotype was seen repeatedly, ten times or more. The rearrangement joins TRBV18 to TRBJ1-2; D might be TRBD1 (6 bases). The V gene lost 4 bases and the J gene lost 2 bases, with 11 bases spanning the gap. The CDR3 is 14 amino acids. CDR1 and CDR2 from the germline V gene are KGHSH and LQKENI. The chain's CDR3 is CASSQDSMNYGYTF. DNA of the CDR3: TGTGCCAGCTCACAGGACAGTATGAACTATGGCTACACCTTC.

This clonotype showed up many times. This rearrangement joins TRBV15 to TRBJ1-2; D gene unclear. The germline V gene encodes CDR1 LNHNV and CDR2 YYDKDF (reference sequence). Trimming removed 0 bases from V and 3 bases from J, with 5 bases in between. The CDR3 covers 13 residues. The CDR3 nucleotides read TGTGCCACCAGCAGAGAAGTTGACTATGGCTACACCTTC. Its protein product is CATSREVDYGYTF.

The chain has TRBV7-2 and TRBJ1-1, with D uncertain. V lost 6 bases and J 9 bases, leaving 17 bases between the germline ends. This CDR3 is built from 13 residues. The germline CDR1 and CDR2 sequences are SGHTA and FQGNSA. The CDR3, as DNA: TGTGCCAGCAGACAAACAGAGACCCCCCAAGCTTTCTTT. The encoded protein is CASRQTETPQAFF.

V and J are TRBV30 and TRBJ1-5, with unresolved D. This CDR3 spans 15 amino acids. V gave up 2 bases and J gave up 1 base, with 12 bases separating them. Germline V gene sequence: CDR1 GTSNPN, CDR2 SVGIG (reference sequence). CDR3 in amino acids: CAWSWPNWSNQPQHF. CDR3 coding DNA: TGTGCCTGGAGTTGGCCAAACTGGAGCAATCAGCCCCAGCATTTT.

There are many counts of this clonotype. The gene calls are TRBV6-4 and TRBJ2-2; TRBD1 matches 12 bases. V lost 6 bases to trimming and J lost 2 bases; unmatched junction nucleotides: 7. The CDR3 length is 17 residues. CDR1 is MRHNA, CDR2 SNTAGT, per germline. CDR3 amino acids: CASSSGQGALNTGELFF. CDR3 nucleotides: TGTGCCAGCAGCTCGGGACAGGGGGCCTTAAACACCGGGGAGCTGTTTTTT.

Ten or more counts support this clonotype. The chain is built from TRBV6-1 and TRBJ2-7; 10 nucleotides align to TRBD2. Germline V lookup: CDR1 MNHNS, CDR2 SASEGT. Germline trimming cut 6 bases from V and 1 base from J; bases unmatched to any gene: 9. The CDR3 totals 16 residues. The CDR3 reads CASRESYSGGSYEQYF. CDR3 sequence (DNA): TGTGCCAGCAGAGAATCTTATAGCGGGGGGTCCTACGAGCAGTACTTC.

This clonotype was detected many times. This chain uses TRBV29-1 with TRBJ1-1; D call uncertain. The V gene's germline CDR1 is SQVTM and CDR2 ANQGSEA. This CDR3 is built from 13 residues. Trimming stripped 6 bases from V and 5 bases from J, with 16 bases between. The DNA of the CDR3 is TGCAGCGTCCCACGGATCGAGGGTACTGAAGCTTTCTTT. Protein: CSVPRIEGTEAFF.

The J gene is TRBJ2-7, the V gene TRBV7-6, with D perhaps matching TRBD2 (6 bases). Germline V CDR1 and CDR2: SGHVS, FNYEAQ. This CDR3 has 17 residues. The germline V and J ends were trimmed by 2 bases and 0 bases, with 17 bases remaining between them. DNA of the CDR3: TGTGCCAGCAGCTTAATAGTGGACGCCGGGGGCTCCTACGAGCAGTACTTC. Translation: CASSLIVDAGGSYEQYF. Drawing the rest from reference TRBV7-6 and TRBJ2-7, the complete variable domain is GAGVSQSPRYKVTKRGQDVALRCDPISGHVSLYWYRQALGQGPEFLTYFNYEAQQDKSGLPNDRFSAERPEGSISTLTIQRTEQRDSAMYRCASSLIVDAGGSYEQYFGPGTRLTVT.

This clonotype appeared many times. The rearrangement links TRBV5-1 to TRBJ2-5; D possibly uses TRBD1 or TRBD2 (5 bases each). Germline V gives CDR1 SGHRS, CDR2 YFSETQ. Trimming removed 1 base from V and 3 bases from J, with 10 bases in between. This CDR3 contains 14 residues. CDR3 in amino acids: CASSLPGTKETQYF. Written as DNA, the CDR3 is TGCGCCAGCAGCTTGCCCGGGACCAAAGAGACCCAGTACTTC.

The table lists this clonotype with many counts. This chain links TRBV10-3 with TRBJ1-5; weak D call: TRBD1 (5 bases). The CDR3 runs 16 residues. Between the trimmed V and J ends, which lost 10 bases and 4 bases, there was a span of 23 bases. CDR1 and CDR2 from the germline V gene are ENHRY and SYGVKD. Here the CDR3 reads CATAKVDRGGNQPQHF. The CDR3 bases are TGTGCCACGGCAAAGGTCGACAGAGGAGGGAATCAGCCCCAGCATTTT.

The sample holds a few counts of this clonotype. The chain combines TRBV6-1 with TRBJ2-5, with 8 bases matching TRBD1. The J segment lost 6 bases and the V segment lost 6 bases, leaving 9 bases of the junction unmatched. Looked up from germline, CDR1 is MNHNS and CDR2 is SASEGT. This CDR3 is built from 14 residues. In DNA, the CDR3 is TGTGCCAGCAGGACGGACAGGGTAGTCCAGACCCAGTACTTC. Translated, it gives CASRTDRVVQTQYF.

This chain uses TRBV7-9 with TRBJ1-3; a weak D match, TRBD1 (5 bases). The CDR3 contains 14 residues. Germline values: CDR1 SEHNR, CDR2 FQNEAQ (reference sequence). With 3 bases removed from V and 2 bases from J, the gap between germline ends came to 8 bases. Here the CDR3 reads CASSFSGPGNTIYF. The DNA of the CDR3 is TGTGCCAGCAGCTTTTCGGGGCCTGGAAACACCATATATTTT. The full variable domain, its missing parts supplied by reference TRBV7-9 and TRBJ1-3, is DTGVSQNPRHKITKRGQNVTFRCDPISEHNRLYWYRQTLGQGPEFLTYFQNEAQLEKSRLLSDRFSAERPKGSFSTLEIQRTEQGDSAMYLCASSFSGPGNTIYFGEGSWLTVV.

This clonotype appeared many times. The chain links TRBV12-3 or TRBV12-4 to TRBJ1-5; D gene unclear. The CDR3 is 18 residues long. V lost 3 bases and J lost 1, with 19 bases in between. The CDR3 DNA reads TGTGCCAGCAGTTTTAAGCCAGTATCCTTCGAAAGCAATCAGCCCCAGCATTTT. Its protein is CASSFKPVSFESNQPQHF.